A single sample is the source of the 11 T cell receptor beta chains below, sequenced in a study of technical replicates of blood from several donors. Profiling relied on immunoSEQ multiplex PCR, and the TCRdb table lists in-frame clones only, not all of them. The sample contains approximately 85,000 clones, about 91% of which appear only once. Sequencing was performed on T cells isolated from PBMCs. The receptors shown here come from a human donor in good health.

The rearrangement uses TRBV5-1 and TRBJ2-3; D is unresolved. Per germline, CDR1 SGHRS and CDR2 YFSETQ. Deletions cut 4 bases from V and 1 base from J, with 10 bases between. The CDR3 consists of 14 residues. This chain's CDR3 is CASSPPAGTDTQYF. The CDR3 region has the DNA TGCGCCAGCAGCCCTCCTGCGGGCACAGATACGCAGTATTTT.

CDR3 sequence: CASSQKVPLAGGSNEQFF. DNA of the CDR3: TGCGCCAGCAGCCAAAAAGTCCCACTAGCGGGAGGAAGCAATGAGCAGTTCTTC. The chain is built from TRBV4-1 and TRBJ2-1; 12 nucleotides agree with TRBD2. V shed 2 bases, J shed 6 bases, and the junction held 11 bases outside the gene matches. This CDR3 region has 18 residues. The germline gives CDR1 MGHRA, CDR2 YSYEKL.

This clone was seen more than once but under ten times. The chain couples TRBV7-2 to TRBJ1-2, with unresolved D. CDR3 size: 13 residues. CDR1 is SGHTA and CDR2 is FQGNSA in the germline V gene. Trimming stripped 1 base from V and 2 bases from J, with 5 bases between. The CDR3 is CASSLGQNYGYTF. Here the CDR3 DNA reads TGTGCCAGCAGCTTAGGACAAAACTATGGCTACACCTTC. The variable domain in full, with the rest retrieved from reference TRBV7-2 and TRBJ1-2, is GAGVSQSPSNKVTEKGKDVELRCDPISGHTALYWYRQSLGQGLEFLIYFQGNSAPDKSGLPSDRFSAERTGGSVSTLTIQRTQQEDSAVYLCASSLGQNYGYTFGSGTRLTVV.

The chain has TRBV19 and TRBJ2-7, with TRBD1 as a possible D gene (5 bases). Trimming shortened V by 6 bases and J by 2 bases, and 11 bases separated the two germline ends. Germline CDR1 is LNHDA and CDR2 is SQIVND (reference sequence). This CDR3 spans 13 amino acids. The CDR3 reads CASRDTRAYEQYF. Written as DNA, the CDR3 is TGTGCCAGTAGGGACACGAGAGCCTACGAGCAGTACTTC. Full variable domain (rest looked up from reference TRBV19 and TRBJ2-7): DGGITQSPKYLFRKEGQNVTLSCEQNLNHDAMYWYRQDPGQGLRLIYYSQIVNDFQKGDIAEGYSVSREKKESFPLTVTSAQKNPTAFYLCASRDTRAYEQYFGPGTRLTVT.

This chain uses TRBV6-1 with TRBJ1-2; D is unclear. With 6 bases removed from V and 0 bases from J, the gap between germline ends came to 14 bases. Germline loops: CDR1 MNHNS, CDR2 SASEGT. This CDR3 contains 15 residues. CDR3 protein: CASSLKVESNYGYTF. The CDR3 DNA is TGTGCCAGCAGCTTAAAGGTGGAGTCTAACTATGGCTACACCTTC.

The V call is TRBV2, the J call TRBJ1-1, with 7 bases matching TRBD1. Germline lookup yields CDR1 SNHLY and CDR2 FYNNEI. There are 13 residues in the CDR3. The V gene end was trimmed by 6 bases and the J gene end by 4 bases; junction bases not matched to a gene: 5. DNA for the CDR3: TGTGCCAGCAGCTCGGGACAGAGCACTGAAGCTTTCTTT. Translating gives CASSSGQSTEAFF.

This clone was counted once. This chain links TRBV10-3 with TRBJ2-7, with 12 bases that match TRBD1. Trimming cost V 6 bases and J 7 bases; bases outside gene matches: 4. The CDR3 is 13 residues long. In germline, CDR1 is ENHRY, CDR2 SYGVKD. The CDR3 is CAIRGQGAGEQYF. The CDR3 DNA reads TGTGCCATCAGGGGACAGGGGGCGGGGGAGCAGTACTTC.

CDR3 sequence: CSVDYAGGGLSTDTQYF. The CDR3 DNA is TGCAGCGTAGATTACGCGGGCGGGGGCCTAAGCACAGATACGCAGTATTTT. The V call is TRBV29-1, the J call TRBJ2-3; a possible D gene is TRBD2 (7 bases). CDR1 is SQVTM, CDR2 ANQGSEA, per germline. This CDR3 is 17 amino acids long. Trimming took 6 bases from V and 0 from J, leaving 22 bases between them.

This sequence joins TRBV10-1 and TRBJ1-4; D is unclear. The CDR3 sequence is 13 residues long. Germline assignment: CDR1 WNHNN and CDR2 SYGVQD (reference sequence). V shed 7 bases and J shed 7 bases, with 13 bases lying between them. In nucleotides, the CDR3 is TGCGCCAGCAATCGCGGCCTCGGTGAAAAACTGTTTTTT. This codes for CASNRGLGEKLFF.

The J gene is TRBJ2-2, the V gene TRBV19, with D possibly being TRBD1 (6 bases). Germline CDR1 is LNHDA and CDR2 is SQIVND (reference sequence). The CDR3 sequence is 15 residues long. The V and J ends lost 10 bases and 5 bases respectively, with 20 bases between them. The CDR3 nucleotides are TGTGCCACGAAGACAGCTGAAACAGGGACCGGGGAGCTGTTTTTT. It specifies CATKTAETGTGELFF.

This clone has only one observation. The J gene is TRBJ2-3, the V gene TRBV5-1; 10 nucleotides match TRBD2. Germline trimming cut 1 base from V and 3 bases from J; bases unmatched to any gene: 8. This CDR3 region has 17 residues. Germline values: CDR1 SGHRS, CDR2 YFSETQ. This CDR3 is CASSLWASGGATDTQYF. CDR3 in DNA: TGCGCCAGCAGCTTGTGGGCGAGCGGGGGGGCAACAGATACGCAGTATTTT.